Below, 19 T cell receptor beta chains from the same sample are listed, as sequenced in a study of blood T cell repertoires in COVID-19. The protocol was immunoSEQ multiplex PCR, while the TCRdb copy is restricted to in-frame clones and leaves out a portion. The data hold about 100,000 clones, with roughly two thirds observed a single time. Sequencing used peripheral blood. These receptors came from an older man with acute or convalescent COVID-19.

This CDR3 reads CATSAPSTDTQYF. CDR3 nucleotides: TGTGCCACCAGTGCCCCTTCCACAGATACGCAGTATTTT. This chain uses TRBV24-1 with TRBJ2-3; unclear D gene. Trimming took off 5 bases at V and 2 bases at J, with 7 bases between the two ends. This CDR3 is built from 13 residues. Germline values: CDR1 KGHDR, CDR2 SFDVKD.

The V call is TRBV5-8, the J call TRBJ1-6; possible D gene TRBD1, 5 bases. Germline V gene sequence: CDR1 SGHTS, CDR2 YDEGEE. V was shortened by 0 bases and J by 12 bases, with 19 bases between the two germline ends. The CDR3 extends over 16 amino acids. The CDR3 loop is CASSLAQGGAGVPLHF. DNA of the CDR3: TGTGCCAGCAGCTTGGCGCAGGGTGGAGCTGGAGTACCCCTCCACTTT.

The chain combines TRBV14 with TRBJ1-6; 11 nucleotides agree with TRBD1. V shed 4 bases, J shed 9 bases, and the junction held 5 bases outside the gene matches. This CDR3 is built from 15 residues. In germline, CDR1 is SGHDN, CDR2 FVKESK. CDR3 sequence: CASSPTGTGGSPLHF. CDR3 DNA: TGTGCCAGCAGCCCGACCGGGACAGGGGGTTCACCCCTCCACTTT.

In this sample, this clone turned up many times. The chain combines TRBV2 with TRBJ1-3, with D hard to call. Germline V CDR1 and CDR2: SNHLY, FYNNEI. The CDR3 is made up of 13 amino acids. The germline V and J ends were trimmed by 7 bases and 0 bases, with 7 bases remaining between them. The CDR3 here is CASTYISGNTIYF. CDR3 in DNA: TGTGCCAGCACATACATCTCTGGAAACACCATATATTTT.

The chain is built from TRBV2 and TRBJ2-7, with unresolved D. The CDR3 loop spans 11 amino acids. Trimming stripped 7 bases from V and 3 bases from J, with 7 bases between. Per the germline V gene, CDR1 is SNHLY and CDR2 is FYNNEI. The CDR3 region has the DNA TGTGCCAGCATGTCTAGCTACGAGCAGTACTTC. This codes for CASMSSYEQYF.

The chain has TRBV24-1 and TRBJ2-1, with TRBD2 matching 11 bases. Losses at the gene ends were 7 bases for V and 5 bases for J; bases not matched to a gene: 6. The CDR3 length is 15 residues. The V gene's germline CDR1 is KGHDR and CDR2 SFDVKD. The CDR3 DNA reads as TGTGCCACCAGGGATAGCGGGAGGGCCGACAATGAGCAGTTCTTC. The encoded protein is CATRDSGRADNEQFF.

This rearrangement joins TRBV7-6 to TRBJ2-5; D is unresolved. This CDR3 is built from 13 residues. V was shortened by 5 bases and J by 1 base, with 8 bases between the two germline ends. Per germline, CDR1 SGHVS and CDR2 FNYEAQ. In DNA, the CDR3 is TGTGCCAGCAGCCTCAGTACCCAAGAGACCCAGTACTTC. It codes for CASSLSTQETQYF.

The chain carries TRBV5-1 and TRBJ2-5; possible D gene TRBD2, 6 bases. CDR3 length: 16 residues. V gave up 0 bases and J gave up 1 base, with 13 bases separating them. Germline lookup yields CDR1 SGHRS and CDR2 YFSETQ. CDR3 bases: TGCGCCAGCAGCTTGGGGGCAGGGACTCTCCAAGAGACCCAGTACTTC. Translation: CASSLGAGTLQETQYF.

CDR3 region: CASRTRGSEAFF. In nucleotides, the CDR3 is TGTGCCAGCAGGACGAGAGGATCTGAAGCTTTCTTT. The chain couples TRBV2 to TRBJ1-1, with unresolved D. V was trimmed by 6 bases and J by 6 bases, leaving 11 bases between them. CDR1 and CDR2 (germline): SNHLY, FYNNEI. CDR3 length: 12 residues.

V and J are TRBV21-1 and TRBJ2-1; TRBD1 is the table's D call and was not checked against the DNA. TRBV21-1 is a pseudogene segment. The CDR3 length is 16 residues. The CDR3 DNA reads TGTGCCAGCAGCAAAGATAGGGACAGGGGCGACAATGAGCAGTTCTTC. As protein: CASSKDRDRGDNEQFF.

Notes on this clone: The sample contains more than one DNA sequence encoding this CDR3. The genes are TRBV7-9 and TRBJ2-3; 7 bases are shared with TRBD2. This CDR3 is built from 14 residues. Germline-derived CDR1 and CDR2 are SEHNR and FQNEAQ (reference sequence). Trimming took 2 bases from V and 2 from J; bases not matched to a gene: 1. CDR3 coding DNA: TGTGCCAGCAGCTTAACTAGCGCCACAGATACGCAGTATTTT. Translation: CASSLTSATDTQYF.

The gene calls are TRBV2 and TRBJ2-1, with D perhaps matching TRBD2 (5 bases). This CDR3 is 14 amino acids long. The V gene lost 5 bases and the J gene lost 11 bases, with 19 bases spanning the gap. In germline, CDR1 is SNHLY, CDR2 FYNNEI. For the CDR3, the DNA is TGTGCCAGCAGTCCCCGGACTCCTGGTGATAAGCAGTTCTTC. Translated, it gives CASSPRTPGDKQFF.

Concerning this clone itself: Other DNA sequences in this specimen translate into the identical CDR3. The CDR3 region is CASSVLAGAYNEQFF. The CDR3 coding sequence is TGTGCCAGCAGCGTACTAGCGGGAGCCTACAATGAGCAGTTCTTC. This chain uses TRBV9 with TRBJ2-1; 10 bases map to TRBD2. Germline V gene lookup returns CDR1 SGDLS and CDR2 YYNGEE. V gave up 1 base and J gave up 2 bases; unmatched junction bases: 0. CDR3 length: 15 residues.

The chain has TRBV28 and TRBJ2-2; 9 bases match TRBD1. Germline V gives CDR1 MDHEN, CDR2 SYDVKM. This CDR3 is built from 15 residues. After removal of 4 bases from V and 3 bases from J, the junction contained 3 bases not matched to a gene. CDR3 protein: CASSSQGADTGELFF. CDR3 bases: TGTGCCAGCAGTTCACAGGGGGCTGACACCGGGGAGCTGTTTTTT.

This clone ranks as medium-sized. The chain links TRBV28 to TRBJ1-1; no definite D call. Germline CDR1 and CDR2: MDHEN and SYDVKM. This CDR3 contains 11 residues. Trimming stripped 7 bases from V and 7 bases from J, with 10 bases between. CDR3 in amino acids: CASKRTGEAFF. The CDR3 bases are TGTGCCAGCAAACGAACGGGTGAAGCTTTCTTT.

The chain recombines TRBV18 with TRBJ1-1, with a tentative D call TRBD1 (5 bases). This CDR3 region has 14 residues. The V gene lost 1 base and the J gene lost 7 bases, with 13 bases spanning the gap. Per germline, CDR1 KGHSH and CDR2 LQKENI. Here the CDR3 reads CASSPRGESDEAFF. The CDR3 DNA reads as TGTGCCAGCTCACCACGGGGCGAGTCAGATGAAGCTTTCTTT. The variable domain in full, completed from reference TRBV18 and TRBJ1-1, reads NAGVMQNPRHLVRRRGQEARLRCSPMKGHSHVYWYRQLPEEGLKFMVYLQKENIIDESGMPKERFSAEFPKEGPSILRIQQVVRGDSAAYFCASSPRGESDEAFFGQGTRLTVV.

The V call is TRBV11-2, the J call TRBJ2-7, with 11 positions matching TRBD2. This CDR3 contains 16 residues. CDR1 is SGHAT and CDR2 is FQNNGV in the germline V gene. The V gene end was trimmed by 5 bases and the J gene end by 4 bases; junction bases not matched to a gene: 10. The CDR3 DNA sequence: TGTGCCAGCAGCACCAGGGCGACTAGCGGGACTTACGAGCAGTACTTC. Amino acids: CASSTRATSGTYEQYF.

This chain connects TRBV7-3 to TRBJ2-1; perhaps TRBD1 as D (6 bases). This CDR3 spans 15 amino acids. The V gene's germline CDR1 is SGHTA and CDR2 FQGTGA. V dropped 0 bases and J dropped 5 bases, with 11 bases sitting between them. The CDR3 reads CASSLTGARDNEQFF. Here the CDR3 DNA reads TGTGCCAGCAGCTTAACGGGGGCGCGGGACAATGAGCAGTTCTTC.

The chain recombines TRBV6-5 with TRBJ1-4, with unresolved D. Per germline, CDR1 MNHEY and CDR2 SVGAGI. The germline V and J ends were trimmed by 0 bases and 6 bases, with 11 bases remaining between them. This CDR3 spans 15 amino acids. CDR3: CASSYSVGDHEKLFF. As DNA, the CDR3 is TGTGCCAGCAGTTACTCGGTGGGAGATCATGAAAAACTGTTTTTT.